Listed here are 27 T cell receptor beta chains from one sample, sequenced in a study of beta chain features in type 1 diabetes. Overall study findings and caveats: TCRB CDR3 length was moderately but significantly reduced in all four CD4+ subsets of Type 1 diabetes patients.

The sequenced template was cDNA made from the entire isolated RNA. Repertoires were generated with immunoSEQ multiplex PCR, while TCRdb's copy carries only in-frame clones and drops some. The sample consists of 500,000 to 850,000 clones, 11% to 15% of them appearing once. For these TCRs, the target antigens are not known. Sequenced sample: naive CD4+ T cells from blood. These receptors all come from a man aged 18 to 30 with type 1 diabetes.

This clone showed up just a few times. The CDR3 coding sequence is TGTGCCAGTAAGGGCTTGGACTACGAGCAGTACTTC. This translates into CASKGLDYEQYF. The chain has TRBV19 and TRBJ2-7, with unresolved D. V lost 7 bases to trimming and J lost 3 bases, with 10 bases between them. This CDR3 region has 12 residues. Germline assignment: CDR1 LNHDA and CDR2 SQIVND (reference sequence).

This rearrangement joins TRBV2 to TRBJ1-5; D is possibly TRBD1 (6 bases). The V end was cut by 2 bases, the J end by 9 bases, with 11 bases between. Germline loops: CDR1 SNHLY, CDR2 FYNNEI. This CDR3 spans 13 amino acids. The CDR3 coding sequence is TGTGCCAGCAGTGAAAGGGGGAACGCGCCCCAGCATTTT. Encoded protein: CASSERGNAPQHF.

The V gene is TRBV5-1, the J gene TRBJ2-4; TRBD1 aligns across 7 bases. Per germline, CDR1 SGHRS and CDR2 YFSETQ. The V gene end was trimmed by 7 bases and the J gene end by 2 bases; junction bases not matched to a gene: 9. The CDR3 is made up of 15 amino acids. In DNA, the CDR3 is TGCGCCAGCGCCCGACAGGGTGGAACCAAAAACATTCAGTACTTC. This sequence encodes CASARQGGTKNIQYF.

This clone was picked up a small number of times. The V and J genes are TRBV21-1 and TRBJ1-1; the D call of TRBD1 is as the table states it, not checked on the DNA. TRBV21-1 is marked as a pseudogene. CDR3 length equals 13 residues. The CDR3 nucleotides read TGTGCCCCCAAAGGCAGGGCGAACACTGAAGCTTTCTTT. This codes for CAPKGRANTEAFF.

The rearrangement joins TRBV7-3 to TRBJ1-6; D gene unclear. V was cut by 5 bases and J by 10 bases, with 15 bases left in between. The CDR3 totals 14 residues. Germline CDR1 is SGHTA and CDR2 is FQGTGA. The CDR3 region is CASSLRRVESPLHF. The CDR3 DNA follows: TGTGCCAGCAGCCTAAGAAGGGTGGAGTCACCCCTCCACTTT.

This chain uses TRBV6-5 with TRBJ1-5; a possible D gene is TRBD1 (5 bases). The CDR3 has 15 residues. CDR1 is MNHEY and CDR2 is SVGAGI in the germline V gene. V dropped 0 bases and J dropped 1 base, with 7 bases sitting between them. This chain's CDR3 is CASSYSGESNQPQHF. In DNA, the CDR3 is TGTGCCAGCAGTTACTCGGGGGAGAGCAATCAGCCCCAGCATTTT.

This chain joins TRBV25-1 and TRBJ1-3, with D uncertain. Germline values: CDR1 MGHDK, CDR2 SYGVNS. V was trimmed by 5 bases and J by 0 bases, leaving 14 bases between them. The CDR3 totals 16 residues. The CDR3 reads CASSPRTDYSGNTIYF. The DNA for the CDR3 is TGTGCCAGCAGTCCTAGGACTGATTACTCTGGAAACACCATATATTTT.

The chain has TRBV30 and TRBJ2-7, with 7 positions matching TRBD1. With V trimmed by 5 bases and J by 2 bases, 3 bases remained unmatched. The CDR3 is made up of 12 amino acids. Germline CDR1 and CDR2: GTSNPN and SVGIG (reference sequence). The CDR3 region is CAWDRDTYEQYF. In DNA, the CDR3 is TGTGCCTGGGACAGGGACACCTACGAGCAGTACTTC.

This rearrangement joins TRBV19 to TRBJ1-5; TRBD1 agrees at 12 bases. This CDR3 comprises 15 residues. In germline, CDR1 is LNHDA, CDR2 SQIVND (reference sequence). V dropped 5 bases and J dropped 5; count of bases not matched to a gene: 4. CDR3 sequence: CASSRDRGQHQPQHF. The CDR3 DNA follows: TGTGCCAGTAGTCGGGACAGGGGGCAGCATCAGCCCCAGCATTTT.

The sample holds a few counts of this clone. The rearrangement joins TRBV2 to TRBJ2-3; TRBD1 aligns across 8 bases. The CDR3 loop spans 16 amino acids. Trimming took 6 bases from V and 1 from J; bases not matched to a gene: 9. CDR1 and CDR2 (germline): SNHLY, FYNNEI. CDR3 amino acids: CASRAIQGGGTDTQYF. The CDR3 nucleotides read TGTGCCAGCAGAGCAATACAGGGGGGAGGCACAGATACGCAGTATTTT. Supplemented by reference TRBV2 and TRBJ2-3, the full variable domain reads EPEVTQTPSHQVTQMGQEVILRCVPISNHLYFYWYRQILGQKVEFLVSFYNNEISEKSEIFDDQFSVERPDGSNFTLKIRSTKLEDSAMYFCASRAIQGGGTDTQYFGPGTRLTVL.

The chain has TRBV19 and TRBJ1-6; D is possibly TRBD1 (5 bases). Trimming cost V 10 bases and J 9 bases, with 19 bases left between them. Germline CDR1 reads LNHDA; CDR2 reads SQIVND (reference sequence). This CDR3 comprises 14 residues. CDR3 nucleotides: TGTGCCACCAAGGCCGGGACCGGGGGTTCACCCCTCCACTTT. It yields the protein CATKAGTGGSPLHF.

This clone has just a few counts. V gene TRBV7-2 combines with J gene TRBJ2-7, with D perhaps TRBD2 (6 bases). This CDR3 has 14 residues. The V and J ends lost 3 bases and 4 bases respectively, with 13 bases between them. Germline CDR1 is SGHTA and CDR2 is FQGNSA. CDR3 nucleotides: TGTGCCAGCAGCTTTGGGGACTCCAGGTACGAGCAGTACTTC. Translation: CASSFGDSRYEQYF.

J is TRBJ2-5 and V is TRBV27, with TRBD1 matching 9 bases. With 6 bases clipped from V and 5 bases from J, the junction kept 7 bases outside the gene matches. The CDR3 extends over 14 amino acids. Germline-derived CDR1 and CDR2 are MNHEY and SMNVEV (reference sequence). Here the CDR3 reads CASSRQGVWETQYF. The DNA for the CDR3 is TGTGCCAGCAGCCGACAGGGGGTTTGGGAGACCCAGTACTTC.

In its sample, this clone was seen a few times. In DNA, the CDR3 is TGTGCCAGCAACCAGGGGCCTCAGTACTTC. It specifies CASNQGPQYF. The V and J genes are TRBV6-6 and TRBJ2-4; D might be TRBD1 (6 bases). This CDR3 is 10 amino acids long. Germline CDR1 reads MNHNY; CDR2 reads SVGAGI (reference sequence). V lost 7 bases to trimming and J lost 12 bases, with 10 bases between them.

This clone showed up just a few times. CDR3 sequence reads: CAGSDGGTEAFF. In DNA, the CDR3 is TGTGCCGGGTCTGATGGAGGGACTGAAGCTTTCTTT. The V and J genes are TRBV30 and TRBJ1-1; D call uncertain. Germline lookup yields CDR1 GTSNPN and CDR2 SVGIG (reference sequence). The CDR3 contains 12 residues. V lost 8 bases, J lost 5 bases, and 15 bases lay in between. The complete variable domain, with remaining parts taken from reference TRBV30 and TRBJ1-1, reads SQTIHQWPATLVQPVGSPLSLECTVEGTSNPNLYWYRQAAGRGLQLLFYSVGIGQISSEVPQNLSASRPQDRQFILSSKKLLLSDSGFYLCAGSDGGTEAFFGQGTRLTVV.

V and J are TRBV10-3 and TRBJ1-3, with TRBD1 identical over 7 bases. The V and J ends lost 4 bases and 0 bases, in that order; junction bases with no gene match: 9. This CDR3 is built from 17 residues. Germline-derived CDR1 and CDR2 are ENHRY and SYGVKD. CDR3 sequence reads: CAISGSGTADSGNTIYF. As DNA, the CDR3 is TGTGCCATCAGTGGGTCCGGGACAGCAGACTCTGGAAACACCATATATTTT.

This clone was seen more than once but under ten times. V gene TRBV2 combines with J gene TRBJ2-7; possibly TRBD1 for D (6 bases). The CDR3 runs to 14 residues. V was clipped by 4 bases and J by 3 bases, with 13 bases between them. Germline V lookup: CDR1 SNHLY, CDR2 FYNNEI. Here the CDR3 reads CASSADRDNYEQYF. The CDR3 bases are TGTGCCAGCAGTGCGGACCGGGACAACTACGAGCAGTACTTC.

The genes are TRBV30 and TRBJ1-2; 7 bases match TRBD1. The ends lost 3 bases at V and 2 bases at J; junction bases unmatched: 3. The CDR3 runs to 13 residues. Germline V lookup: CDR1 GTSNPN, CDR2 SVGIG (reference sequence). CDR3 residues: CAWRTTGNYGYTF. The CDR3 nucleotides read TGTGCCTGGAGGACGACAGGGAACTATGGCTACACCTTC.

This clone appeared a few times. Here the CDR3 reads CASSVAEKGYGYTF. DNA of the CDR3: TGTGCCAGCAGCGTAGCTGAGAAGGGCTATGGCTACACCTTC. This chain uses TRBV9 with TRBJ1-2; D is unresolved. Between the trimmed V and J ends, which lost 0 bases and 4 bases, there was a span of 10 bases. Germline CDR1 is SGDLS and CDR2 is YYNGEE. The CDR3 totals 14 residues.

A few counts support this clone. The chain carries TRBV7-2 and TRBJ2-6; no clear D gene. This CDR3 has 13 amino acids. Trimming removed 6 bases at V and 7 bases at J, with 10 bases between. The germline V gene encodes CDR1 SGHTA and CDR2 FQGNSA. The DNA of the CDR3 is TGTGCCAGCAGGGGCCGGTCAGCCAACGTCCTGACTTTC. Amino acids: CASRGRSANVLTF.

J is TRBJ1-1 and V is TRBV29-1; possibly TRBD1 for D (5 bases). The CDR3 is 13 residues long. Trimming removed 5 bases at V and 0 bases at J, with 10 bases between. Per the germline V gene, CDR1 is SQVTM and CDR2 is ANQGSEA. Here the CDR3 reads CSVSRQLNTEAFF. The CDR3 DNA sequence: TGCAGCGTTTCCCGACAGCTGAACACTGAAGCTTTCTTT.

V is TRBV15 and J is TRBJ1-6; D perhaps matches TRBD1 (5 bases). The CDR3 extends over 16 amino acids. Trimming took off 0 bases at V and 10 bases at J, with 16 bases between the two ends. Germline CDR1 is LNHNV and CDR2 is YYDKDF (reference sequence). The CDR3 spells CATSRDPNPRGSPLHF. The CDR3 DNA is TGTGCCACCAGCAGAGATCCGAACCCGCGGGGGTCACCCCTCCACTTT. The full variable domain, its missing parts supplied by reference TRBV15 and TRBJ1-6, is DAMVIQNPRYQVTQFGKPVTLSCSQTLNHNVMYWYQQKSSQAPKLLFHYYDKDFNNEADTPDNFQSRRPNTSFCFLDIRSPGLGDTAMYLCATSRDPNPRGSPLHFGNGTRLTVT.

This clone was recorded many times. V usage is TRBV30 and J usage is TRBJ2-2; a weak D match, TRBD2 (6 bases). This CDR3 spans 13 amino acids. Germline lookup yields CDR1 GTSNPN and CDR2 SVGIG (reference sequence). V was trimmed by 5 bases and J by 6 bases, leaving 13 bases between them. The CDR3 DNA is TGTGCCTGGGCGCCTCTAGCGTCCGGGGAGCTGTTTTTT. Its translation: CAWAPLASGELFF.

The CDR3 bases are TGTGCCTCGGGCCTCAAACAGGGGACAGGCGAGCAGTACTTC. The encoded protein is CASGLKQGTGEQYF. The rearrangement joins TRBV30 to TRBJ2-7; 8 nucleotides agree with TRBD1. Per germline, CDR1 GTSNPN and CDR2 SVGIG (reference sequence). Trimming removed 7 bases from V and 6 bases from J; junction bases left unmatched: 14. CDR3 length: 14 amino acids.

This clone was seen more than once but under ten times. The CDR3 DNA follows: TGTGCCAGCAGCTCTGGGGGATATGAAGGAGCATTTGGCAATGAGCAGTTCTTC. It codes for CASSSGGYEGAFGNEQFF. The chain links TRBV5-4 to TRBJ2-1; D is possibly TRBD1 or TRBD2 (5 bases each). The CDR3 length is 18 residues. V shed 3 bases and J shed 6 bases, with 25 bases lying between them. Per germline, CDR1 SGHNT and CDR2 YYREEE (reference sequence).

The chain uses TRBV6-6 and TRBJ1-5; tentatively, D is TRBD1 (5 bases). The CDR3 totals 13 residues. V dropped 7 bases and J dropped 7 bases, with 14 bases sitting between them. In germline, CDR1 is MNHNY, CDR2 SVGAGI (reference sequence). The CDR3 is CASTKYRGQPQHF. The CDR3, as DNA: TGTGCCAGCACCAAGTACCGGGGGCAGCCCCAGCATTTT.

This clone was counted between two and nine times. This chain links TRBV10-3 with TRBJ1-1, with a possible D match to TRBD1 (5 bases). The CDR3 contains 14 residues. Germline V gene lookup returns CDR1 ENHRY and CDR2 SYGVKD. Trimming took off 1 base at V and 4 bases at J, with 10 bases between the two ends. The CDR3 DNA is TGTGCCATCAGTGAGTTGGAGGGGCTCACTGAAGCTTTCTTT. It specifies CAISELEGLTEAFF.